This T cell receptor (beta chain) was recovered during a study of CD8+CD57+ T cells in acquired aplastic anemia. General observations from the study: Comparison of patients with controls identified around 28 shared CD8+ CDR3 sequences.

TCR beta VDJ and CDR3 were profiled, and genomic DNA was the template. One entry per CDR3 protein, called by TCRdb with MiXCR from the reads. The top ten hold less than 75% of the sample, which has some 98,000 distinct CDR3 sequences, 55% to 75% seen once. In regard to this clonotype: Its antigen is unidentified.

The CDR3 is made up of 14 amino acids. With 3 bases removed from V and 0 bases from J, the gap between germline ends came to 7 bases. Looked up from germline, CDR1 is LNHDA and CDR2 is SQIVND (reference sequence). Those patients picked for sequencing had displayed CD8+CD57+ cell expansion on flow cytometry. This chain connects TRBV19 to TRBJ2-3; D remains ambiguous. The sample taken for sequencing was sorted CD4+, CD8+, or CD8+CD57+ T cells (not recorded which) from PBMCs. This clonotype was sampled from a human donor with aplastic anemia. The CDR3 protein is CASSISLSTDTQYF. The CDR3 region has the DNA TGTGCCAGTAGTATCTCCCTGAGCACAGATACGCAGTATTTT.